The rows below give T cell receptor beta chains drawn from one sample of a study of blood T cell repertoires in COVID-19. The method was immunoSEQ multiplex PCR; TCRdb's version includes in-frame clones alone and lacks a portion of them. Among 90,000 to 130,000 clones listed, roughly 80% were seen once. Sequencing was performed on peripheral blood. The receptors were sampled from a man aged 65 to 79 with acute or convalescent COVID-19. The CDR3 runs from the conserved cysteine through the conserved F or W. D genes are given only for firm matches. Part of the rows lack a size; the others show once, few, many or a class for expanded clones.

cdr3_nt cdr3_aa clone_size j_call v_call d_call
TGTGCCAGCAGTTCCCCGGGACAGGGGTCCTACGAGCAGTACTTC CASSSPGQGSYEQYF NA TRBJ2-7 TRBV2 TRBD1
TGTGCCAGCAGTGAAGATTTGCGGGTGGGCGGTGAGCAGTTCTTC CASSEDLRVGGEQFF once TRBJ2-1 TRBV6-1 NA
TGTGCCATCAGTGAGCAAGCGGGCGGCTACACTGAAGCTTTCTTT CAISEQAGGYTEAFF NA TRBJ1-1 TRBV10-3 NA
TGTGCCAGCAGTGATGACAGGGGAAACATTCAGTACTTC CASSDDRGNIQYF NA TRBJ2-4 TRBV6-1 TRBD1
TGTGCCAGCAGTCCGCTCTTAGCGGGGGTAACCAGGAGGACTAGCACAGATACGCAGTATTTT CASSPLLAGVTRRTSTDTQYF NA TRBJ2-3 TRBV28 TRBD2
TGTGCCAGTAGTATGGACAGGGTTGAGTATTTT CASSMDRVEYF NA TRBJ2-3 TRBV19 TRBD1
TGCAGCGTGGCAAGACAGGGGGCATACACTGAAGCTTTCTTT CSVARQGAYTEAFF NA TRBJ1-1 TRBV29-1 TRBD1
TGCAGCGTTGGTGAGGGCGGCGGGAGCGAGCAGTACTTC CSVGEGGGSEQYF NA TRBJ2-7 TRBV29-1 TRBD2
TGTGCCAGCAGAGTAACAGATAATTCACCCCTCCACTTT CASRVTDNSPLHF NA TRBJ1-6 TRBV2 NA
TGCAGCGTCTCGTTCGGGACAGGGGCCTACGAGCAGTACTTC CSVSFGTGAYEQYF NA TRBJ2-7 TRBV29-1 TRBD1
TGTGCCAGTAGCCAGGATCATGGGGCCAACTATGGCTACACCTTC CASSQDHGANYGYTF NA TRBJ1-2 TRBV19 NA
TGTGCAAGTCGCTCCCAGGTTACGCAGTATTTT CASRSQVTQYF NA TRBJ2-3 TRBV12-2 NA
TGTGCCAGCTCAGACGCCGGGACAGCGAACACTGAAGCTTTCTTT CASSDAGTANTEAFF NA TRBJ1-1 TRBV18 TRBD1
TGTGCCAGCAGCTTCCAGGGACTTAACTATGGCTACACCTTC CASSFQGLNYGYTF NA TRBJ1-2 TRBV5-8 NA
TGCGCCAGCAGCTTGGGGCAGGCATCAAATGGCTACACCTTC CASSLGQASNGYTF NA TRBJ1-2 TRBV5-1 NA
TGTGCCACCAGTGATCTTGACACCGTTACCACTGAAGCTTTCTTT CATSDLDTVTTEAFF NA TRBJ1-1 TRBV24-1 NA
TGTGCCAGCAGCCATCTCAGGGGGCCGCTGTTCTTC CASSHLRGPLFF NA TRBJ2-1 TRBV3-1/TRBV3-2 TRBD1
TGTGCCAGCACCACGCTTCCAGGGTGGGGCACTGAAGCTTTCTTT CASTTLPGWGTEAFF few TRBJ1-1 TRBV11-2 NA
TGTGCCAGCAGCCAAGATAACAGGGTCGGGGAAAAACTGTTTTTT CASSQDNRVGEKLFF NA TRBJ1-4 TRBV3-1/TRBV3-2 NA
TGTGCCAGCAGAATACTAGCGGGAGACAATGAGCAGTTCTTC CASRILAGDNEQFF NA TRBJ2-1 TRBV6-5 TRBD2
TGTGCCAGCAGGGAGAGGGAGAACACTGAAGCTTTCTTT CASRERENTEAFF NA TRBJ1-1 TRBV12-3/TRBV12-4 NA
TGTGCCAGCAGCACAGGGAATAGCAATCAGCCCCAGCATTTT CASSTGNSNQPQHF NA TRBJ1-5 TRBV7-9 NA
TGTGCCACCAGCAGCCGGGACAGGGGTTCTTCGGATTTT CATSSRDRGSSDF NA TRBJ1-5 TRBV15 TRBD1
TGTGCCAGCAGCATACTAGGAGCCTACGAGCAGTACTTC CASSILGAYEQYF few TRBJ2-7 TRBV3-1/TRBV3-2 NA
TGTGCCATCAGAGGGACAGGGGCTGGGGCCAACGTCCTGACTTTC CAIRGTGAGANVLTF NA TRBJ2-6 TRBV10-3 TRBD1
TGTGCCAGCTCAGAGGTCGATTATGGCTACACCTTC CASSEVDYGYTF NA TRBJ1-2 TRBV28 NA
TGCGCCAGCAGCCAAGCGTTACGGGGCACAGATACGCAGTATTTT CASSQALRGTDTQYF NA TRBJ2-3 TRBV4-1 NA